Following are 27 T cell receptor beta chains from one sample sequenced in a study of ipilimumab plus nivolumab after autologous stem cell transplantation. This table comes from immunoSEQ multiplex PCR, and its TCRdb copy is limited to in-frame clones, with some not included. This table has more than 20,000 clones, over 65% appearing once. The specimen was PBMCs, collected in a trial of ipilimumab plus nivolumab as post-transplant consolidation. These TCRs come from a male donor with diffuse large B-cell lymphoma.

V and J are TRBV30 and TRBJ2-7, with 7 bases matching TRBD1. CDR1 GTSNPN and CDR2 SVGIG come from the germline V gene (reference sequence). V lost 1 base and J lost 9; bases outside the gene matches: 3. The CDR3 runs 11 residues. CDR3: CAWSEGAGQYF. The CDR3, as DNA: TGTGCCTGGAGTGAGGGGGCAGGGCAGTACTTC.

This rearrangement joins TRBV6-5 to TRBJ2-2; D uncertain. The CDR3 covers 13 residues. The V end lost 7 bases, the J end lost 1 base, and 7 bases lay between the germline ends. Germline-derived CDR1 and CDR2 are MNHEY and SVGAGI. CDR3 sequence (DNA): TGTGCCAGCACGGCACTGAACACCGGGGAGCTGTTTTTT. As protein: CASTALNTGELFF.

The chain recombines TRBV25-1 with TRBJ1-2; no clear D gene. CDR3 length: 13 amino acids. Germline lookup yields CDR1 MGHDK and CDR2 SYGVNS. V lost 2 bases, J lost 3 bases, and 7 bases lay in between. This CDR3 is CASSEAGHYGYTF. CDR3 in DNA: TGTGCCAGCAGTGAAGCCGGGCACTATGGCTACACCTTC.

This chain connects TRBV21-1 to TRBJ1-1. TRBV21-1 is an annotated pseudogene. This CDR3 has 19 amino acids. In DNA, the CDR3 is TGTGCCAGCAGCAAAGAGGCGGCCAGGACCCGAAGACCGAACACTGAAGCTTTCTTT. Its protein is CASSKEAARTRRPNTEAFF.

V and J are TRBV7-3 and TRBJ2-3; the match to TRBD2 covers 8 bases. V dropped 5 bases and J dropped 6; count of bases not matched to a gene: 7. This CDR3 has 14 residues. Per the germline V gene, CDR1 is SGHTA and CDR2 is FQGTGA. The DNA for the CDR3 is TGTGCCAGCAGCCCGGGACTAGGGACCGATACGCAGTATTTT. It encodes CASSPGLGTDTQYF.

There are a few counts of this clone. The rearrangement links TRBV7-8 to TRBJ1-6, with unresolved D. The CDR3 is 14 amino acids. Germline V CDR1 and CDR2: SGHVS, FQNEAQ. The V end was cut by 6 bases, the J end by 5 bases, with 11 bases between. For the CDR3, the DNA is TGTGCCAGCAGGACACGGGCAAATAATTCACCCCTCCACTTT. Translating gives CASRTRANNSPLHF.

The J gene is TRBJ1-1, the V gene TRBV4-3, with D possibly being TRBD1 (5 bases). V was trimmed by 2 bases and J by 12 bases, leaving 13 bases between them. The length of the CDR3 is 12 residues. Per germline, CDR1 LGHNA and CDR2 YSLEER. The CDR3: CASSQPGGFSFF. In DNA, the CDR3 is TGCGCCAGCAGCCAACCTGGGGGGTTTTCTTTCTTT.

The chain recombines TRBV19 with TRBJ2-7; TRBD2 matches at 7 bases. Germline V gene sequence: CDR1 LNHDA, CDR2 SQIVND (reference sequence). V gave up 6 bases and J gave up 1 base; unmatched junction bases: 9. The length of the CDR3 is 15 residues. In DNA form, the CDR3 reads TGTGCCAGTAGGAAAGAGCGGGGAGCATCCTACGAGCAGTACTTC. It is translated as CASRKERGASYEQYF.

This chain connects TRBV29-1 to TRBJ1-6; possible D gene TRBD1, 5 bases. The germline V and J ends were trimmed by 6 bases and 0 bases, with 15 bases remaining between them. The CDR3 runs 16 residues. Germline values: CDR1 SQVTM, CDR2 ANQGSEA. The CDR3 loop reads CSVGTPGSSYNSPLHF. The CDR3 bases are TGCAGCGTCGGTACCCCAGGGAGCTCCTATAATTCACCCCTCCACTTT.

Written as DNA, the CDR3 is TGCAGCGTTCGGGAAGGACAGGGCGGGGCTGGGGAGCAGTACTTC. It encodes CSVREGQGGAGEQYF. The rearrangement uses TRBV29-1 and TRBJ2-7; 8 bases are a match to TRBD1. The CDR3 loop spans 15 amino acids. Germline lookup yields CDR1 SQVTM and CDR2 ANQGSEA. V dropped 5 bases and J dropped 7; count of bases not matched to a gene: 16.

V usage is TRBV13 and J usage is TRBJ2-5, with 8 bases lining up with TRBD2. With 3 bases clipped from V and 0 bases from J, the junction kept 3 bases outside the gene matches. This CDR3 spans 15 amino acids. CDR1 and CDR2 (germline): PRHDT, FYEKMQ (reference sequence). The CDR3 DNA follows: TGTGCCAGCAGCTTTGGGCGGGGGGACCAAGAGACCCAGTACTTC. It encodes CASSFGRGDQETQYF.

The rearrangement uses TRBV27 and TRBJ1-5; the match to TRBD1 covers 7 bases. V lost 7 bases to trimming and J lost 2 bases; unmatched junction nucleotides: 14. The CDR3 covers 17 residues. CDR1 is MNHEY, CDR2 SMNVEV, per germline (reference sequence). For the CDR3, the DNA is TGTGCCAGCAAGAAGACCTTGACAGGGACCGGCAATCAGCCCCAGCATTTT. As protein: CASKKTLTGTGNQPQHF.

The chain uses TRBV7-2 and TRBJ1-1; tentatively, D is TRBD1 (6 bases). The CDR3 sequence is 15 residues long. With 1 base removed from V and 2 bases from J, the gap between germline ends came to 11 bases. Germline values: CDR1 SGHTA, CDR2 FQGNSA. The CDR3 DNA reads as TGTGCCAGCAGCTTAGGGGGGCCGGGTAACACTGAAGCTTTCTTT. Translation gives CASSLGGPGNTEAFF.

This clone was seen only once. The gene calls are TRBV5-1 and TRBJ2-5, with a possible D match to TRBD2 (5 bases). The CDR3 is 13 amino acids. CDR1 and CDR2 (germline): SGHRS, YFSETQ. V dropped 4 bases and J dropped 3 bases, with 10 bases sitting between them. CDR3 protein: CASSGNGKETQYF. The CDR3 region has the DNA TGCGCCAGCAGCGGTAACGGGAAAGAGACCCAGTACTTC.

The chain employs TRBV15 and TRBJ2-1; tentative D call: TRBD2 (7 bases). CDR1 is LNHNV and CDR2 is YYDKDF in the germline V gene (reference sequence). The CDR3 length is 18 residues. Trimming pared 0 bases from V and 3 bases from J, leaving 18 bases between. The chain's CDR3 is CATSRDVFAGANYNEQFF. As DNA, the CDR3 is TGTGCCACCAGCAGAGATGTATTTGCGGGGGCGAACTACAATGAGCAGTTCTTC.

The DNA of the CDR3 is TGTGCCAGCAGCCACGGGCAGGGGTCCTCCACCGGGGAGCTGTTTTTT. Its translation is CASSHGQGSSTGELFF. The chain couples TRBV11-2 to TRBJ2-2, with D maybe TRBD1 (6 bases). Germline V CDR1 and CDR2: SGHAT, FQNNGV. Trimming cost V 5 bases and J 4 bases, with 17 bases left between them. The CDR3 length is 16 residues.

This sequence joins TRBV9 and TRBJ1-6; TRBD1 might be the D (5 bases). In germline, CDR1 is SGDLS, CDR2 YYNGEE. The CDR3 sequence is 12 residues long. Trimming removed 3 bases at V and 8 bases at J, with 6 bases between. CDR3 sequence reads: CASSAGDSPLHF. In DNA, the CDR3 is TGTGCCAGCAGCGCGGGGGATTCACCCCTCCACTTT.

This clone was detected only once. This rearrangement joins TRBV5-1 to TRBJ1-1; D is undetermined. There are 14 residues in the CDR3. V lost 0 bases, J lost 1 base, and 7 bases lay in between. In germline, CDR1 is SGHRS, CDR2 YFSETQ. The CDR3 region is CASSLVPSNTEAFF. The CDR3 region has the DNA TGCGCCAGCAGCTTGGTGCCGTCGAACACTGAAGCTTTCTTT.

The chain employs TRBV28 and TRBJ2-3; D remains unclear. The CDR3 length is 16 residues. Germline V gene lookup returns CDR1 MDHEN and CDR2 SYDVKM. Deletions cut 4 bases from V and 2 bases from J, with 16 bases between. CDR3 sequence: CASSYLLPAPTDTQYF. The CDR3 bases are TGTGCCAGCAGTTACCTCCTGCCTGCCCCCACAGATACGCAGTATTTT.

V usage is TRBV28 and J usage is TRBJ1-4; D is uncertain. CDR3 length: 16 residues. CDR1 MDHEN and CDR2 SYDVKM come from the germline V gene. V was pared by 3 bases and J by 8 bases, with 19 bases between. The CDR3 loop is CASSFSGISGEEKLFF. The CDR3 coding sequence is TGTGCCAGCAGTTTCTCCGGGATCTCAGGCGAAGAAAAACTGTTTTTT. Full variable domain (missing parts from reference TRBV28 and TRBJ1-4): DVKVTQSSRYLVKRTGEKVFLECVQDMDHENMFWYRQDPGLGLRLIYFSYDVKMKEKGDIPEGYSVSREKKERFSLILESASTNQTSMYLCASSFSGISGEEKLFFGSGTQLSVL.

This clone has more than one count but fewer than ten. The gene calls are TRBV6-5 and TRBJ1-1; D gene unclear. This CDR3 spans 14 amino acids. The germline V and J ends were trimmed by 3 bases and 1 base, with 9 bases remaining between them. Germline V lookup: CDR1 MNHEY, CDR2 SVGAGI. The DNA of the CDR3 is TGTGCCAGCAGTTATTTAGGACGGAACACTGAAGCTTTCTTT. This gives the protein CASSYLGRNTEAFF.

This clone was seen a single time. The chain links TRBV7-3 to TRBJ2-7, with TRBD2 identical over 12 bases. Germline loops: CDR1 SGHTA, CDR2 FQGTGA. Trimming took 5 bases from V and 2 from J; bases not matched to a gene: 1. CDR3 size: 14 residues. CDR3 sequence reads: CASSRTSGAYEQYF. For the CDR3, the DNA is TGTGCCAGCAGCAGGACTAGCGGGGCCTACGAGCAGTACTTC. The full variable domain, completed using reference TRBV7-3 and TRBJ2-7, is GAGVSQTPSNKVTEKGKYVELRCDPISGHTALYWYRQSLGQGPEFLIYFQGTGAADDSGLPNDRFFAVRPEGSVSTLKIQRTERGDSAVYLCASSRTSGAYEQYFGPGTRLTVT.

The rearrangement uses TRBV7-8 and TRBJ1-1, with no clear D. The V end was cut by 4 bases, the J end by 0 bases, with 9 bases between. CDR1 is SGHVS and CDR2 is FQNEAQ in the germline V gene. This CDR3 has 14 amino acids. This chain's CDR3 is CASSSAVVNTEAFF. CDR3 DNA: TGTGCCAGCAGCTCCGCAGTAGTGAACACTGAAGCTTTCTTT. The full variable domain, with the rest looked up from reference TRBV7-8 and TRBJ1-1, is GAGVSQSPRYKVAKRGQDVALRCDPISGHVSLFWYQQALGQGPEFLTYFQNEAQLDKSGLPSDRFFAERPEGSVSTLKIQRTQQEDSAVYLCASSSAVVNTEAFFGQGTRLTVV.

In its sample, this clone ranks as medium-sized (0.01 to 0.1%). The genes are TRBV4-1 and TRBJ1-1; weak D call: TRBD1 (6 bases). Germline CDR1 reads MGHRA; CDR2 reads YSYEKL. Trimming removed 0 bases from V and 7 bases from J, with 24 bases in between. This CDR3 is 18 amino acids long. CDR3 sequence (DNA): TGCGCCAGCAGCCAAGATCCCCCAGGGGAAAGGTCAACTATTGAAGCTTTCTTT. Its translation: CASSQDPPGERSTIEAFF.

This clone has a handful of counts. CDR3: CASSLTQDPFGANVLTF. The CDR3 DNA sequence: TGTGCCAGCAGCTTAACACAGGATCCGTTTGGGGCCAACGTCCTGACTTTC. V is TRBV7-2 and J is TRBJ2-6; D might be TRBD1 (5 bases). Germline V gives CDR1 SGHTA, CDR2 FQGNSA. Trimming took off 2 bases at V and 3 bases at J, with 14 bases between the two ends. The CDR3 length is 17 residues.

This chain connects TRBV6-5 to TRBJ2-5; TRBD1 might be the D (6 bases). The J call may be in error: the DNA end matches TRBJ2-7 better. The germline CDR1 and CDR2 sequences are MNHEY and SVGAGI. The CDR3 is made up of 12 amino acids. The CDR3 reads CASRTTGNEQYF. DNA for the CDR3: TGTGCCAGCAGGACTACAGGGAACGAGCAGTACTTC.

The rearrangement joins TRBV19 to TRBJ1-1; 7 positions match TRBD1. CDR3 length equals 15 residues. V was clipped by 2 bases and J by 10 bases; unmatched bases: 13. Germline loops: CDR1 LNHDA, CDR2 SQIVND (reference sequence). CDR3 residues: CASSILPGGGAGAFF. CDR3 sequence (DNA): TGTGCCAGTAGTATACTTCCTGGAGGGGGCGCAGGAGCTTTCTTT.